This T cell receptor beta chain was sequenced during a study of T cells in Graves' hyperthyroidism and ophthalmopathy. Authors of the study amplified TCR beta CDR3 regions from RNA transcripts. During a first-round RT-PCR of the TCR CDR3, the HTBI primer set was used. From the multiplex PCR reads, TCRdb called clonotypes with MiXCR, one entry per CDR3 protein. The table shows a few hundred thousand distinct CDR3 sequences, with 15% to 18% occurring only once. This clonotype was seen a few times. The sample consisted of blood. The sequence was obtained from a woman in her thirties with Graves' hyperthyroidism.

CDR3 bases: TGCAGTGCTAGGCCCGGGACTAGCGGGTACAATGAGCAGTTCTTC. Protein sequence: CSARPGTSGYNEQFF. The chain links TRBV20-1 to TRBJ2-1; 12 bases map to TRBD2. Germline V gene lookup returns CDR1 DFQATT and CDR2 SNEGSKA (reference sequence). The trim removed 3 bases at V and 4 bases at J, leaving 4 bases unmatched. This CDR3 comprises 15 residues.